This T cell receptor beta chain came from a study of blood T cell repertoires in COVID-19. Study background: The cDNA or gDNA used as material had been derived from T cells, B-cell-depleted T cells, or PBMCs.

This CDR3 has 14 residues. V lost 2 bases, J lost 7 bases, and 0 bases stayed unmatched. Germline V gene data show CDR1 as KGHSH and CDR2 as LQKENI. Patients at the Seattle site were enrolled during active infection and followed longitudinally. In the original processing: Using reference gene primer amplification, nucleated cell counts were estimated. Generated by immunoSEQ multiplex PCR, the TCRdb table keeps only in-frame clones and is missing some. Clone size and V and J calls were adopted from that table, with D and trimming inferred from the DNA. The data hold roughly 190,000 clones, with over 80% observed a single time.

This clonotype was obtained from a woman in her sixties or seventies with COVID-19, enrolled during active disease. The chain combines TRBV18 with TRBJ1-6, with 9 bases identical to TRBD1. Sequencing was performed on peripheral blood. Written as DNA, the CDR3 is TGTGCCAGCTCACCAGGGACAGGGAATTCACCCCTCCACTTT. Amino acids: CASSPGTGNSPLHF. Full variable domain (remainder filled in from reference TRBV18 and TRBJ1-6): NAGVMQNPRHLVRRRGQEARLRCSPMKGHSHVYWYRQLPEEGLKFMVYLQKENIIDESGMPKERFSAEFPKEGPSILRIQQVVRGDSAAYFCASSPGTGNSPLHFGNGTRLTVT.